The 26 T cell receptor beta chains listed next were all sequenced from one sample in a study of OX40 agonist ivuxolimab in advanced cancers. Assay used: immunoSEQ multiplex PCR; TCRdb lists only in-frame clones, some missing. The profile shows about 52,000 clones, 90% to 95% of them singletons. The source was CD4+ or CD8+ T cells sorted from blood, collected in a trial of the OX40 agonist ivuxolimab. These receptors were obtained from an adult with an advanced solid tumor such as melanoma, head and neck, liver or kidney cancer.

This chain joins TRBV10-3 and TRBJ2-7; TRBD1 agrees at 8 bases. Germline CDR1 ENHRY, CDR2 SYGVKD. CDR3 size: 14 residues. Trimming at V came to 7 bases and at J to 2 bases, leaving 7 bases not matched to a gene. CDR3 in amino acids: CAITTGGVPYEQYF. The CDR3 DNA is TGTGCCATCACTACAGGGGGAGTCCCCTACGAGCAGTACTTC.

V usage is TRBV15 and J usage is TRBJ2-7; tentatively, D is TRBD1 (5 bases). In germline, CDR1 is LNHNV, CDR2 YYDKDF (reference sequence). The CDR3 is 14 amino acids. V lost 5 bases, J lost 5 bases, and 16 bases lay in between. DNA for the CDR3: TGTGCCACCAGCCCTGGGCCAGGGAAAAACGAGCAGTACTTC. It specifies CATSPGPGKNEQYF.

The chain links TRBV6-1 to TRBJ2-7, with TRBD1 matching 7 bases. Germline assignment: CDR1 MNHNS and CDR2 SASEGT. This CDR3 is built from 14 residues. J lost 2 bases, V lost 6 bases, and 7 bases had no gene match. CDR3 DNA sequence: TGTGCCAGCAGATCATGGGGGACAGCCTACGAGCAGTACTTC. Translated, it gives CASRSWGTAYEQYF.

The V call is TRBV5-1, the J call TRBJ2-5, with TRBD2 as a possible D gene (6 bases). Germline V gene sequence: CDR1 SGHRS, CDR2 YFSETQ. Trimming removed 4 bases at V and 5 bases at J, with 18 bases between. The CDR3 has 15 residues. The CDR3 here is CASSRYGGVRETQYF. In nucleotides, the CDR3 is TGCGCCAGCAGCCGGTACGGAGGGGTAAGGGAGACCCAGTACTTC.

The chain carries TRBV27 and TRBJ2-1; D might be TRBD1 or TRBD2, each matching 5 bases. Germline CDR1 reads MNHEY; CDR2 reads SMNVEV (reference sequence). The CDR3 runs 11 residues. V gave up 9 bases and J gave up 10 bases, with 13 bases separating them. The CDR3 nucleotides read TGTGCCAGTAGCTCGGGGCGGGAGCAGTTCTTC. Translated, it gives CASSSGREQFF.

This clone showed up just a few times. The chain combines TRBV27 with TRBJ2-7; D uncertain. Trimming left V 5 bases short and J 5 bases short, with 13 bases between. This CDR3 contains 13 residues. CDR1 MNHEY and CDR2 SMNVEV come from the germline V gene (reference sequence). The CDR3 region is CASSPTSEDEQYF. The CDR3 region has the DNA TGTGCCAGCAGTCCGACCTCTGAGGACGAGCAGTACTTC.

This chain links TRBV11-2 with TRBJ2-7; 9 positions match TRBD1. After removal of 1 base from V and 7 bases from J, the junction contained 5 bases not matched to a gene. Germline V lookup: CDR1 SGHAT, CDR2 FQNNGV. The CDR3 sequence is 14 residues long. The CDR3 coding sequence is TGTGCCAGCAGCTTAGCGGGACAGGGCTGGGAGCAGTACTTC. Translated: CASSLAGQGWEQYF.

This CDR3 is CASSQASGLRVYGYTF. The CDR3 nucleotides are TGCGCCAGCAGCCAAGCATCGGGACTCAGAGTCTATGGCTACACCTTC. The chain has TRBV4-3 and TRBJ1-2; possibly TRBD1 for D (5 bases). V was shortened by 1 base and J by 4 bases, with 16 bases between the two germline ends. The germline gives CDR1 LGHNA, CDR2 YSLEER. This CDR3 spans 16 amino acids.

In its sample, this clone was seen a few times. This chain joins TRBV14 and TRBJ1-1; D perhaps matches TRBD1 (6 bases). Trimming took 0 bases from V and 6 from J, leaving 11 bases between them. The CDR3 covers 14 residues. Germline CDR1 is SGHDN and CDR2 is FVKESK. The CDR3 here is CASSQEIGQPEAFF. CDR3 in DNA: TGTGCCAGCAGCCAAGAGATTGGACAGCCTGAAGCTTTCTTT.

This clone was observed once. J is TRBJ2-6 and V is TRBV13; D may be TRBD1 (5 bases). CDR1 and CDR2 (germline): PRHDT, FYEKMQ (reference sequence). This CDR3 is built from 15 residues. V lost 4 bases and J 0 bases, leaving 7 bases between the germline ends. CDR3 region: CASSYRSSGANVLTF. CDR3 sequence (DNA): TGTGCCAGCAGCTACAGGAGCTCTGGGGCCAACGTCCTGACTTTC.

The gene calls are TRBV9 and TRBJ2-3; 7 bases align to TRBD2. The ends lost 4 bases at V and 4 bases at J; junction bases unmatched: 3. The CDR3 has 13 residues. CDR1 and CDR2 (germline): SGDLS, YYNGEE. The CDR3 bases are TGTGCCAGCAGCCTCGGGGGGTCAGATACGCAGTATTTT. It yields the protein CASSLGGSDTQYF.

The chain is built from TRBV7-8 and TRBJ2-5; D is unclear. V was shortened by 2 bases and J by 1 base, with 14 bases between the two germline ends. The CDR3 sequence is 16 residues long. CDR1 is SGHVS, CDR2 FQNEAQ, per germline. CDR3 coding DNA: TGTGCCAGCAGCTTACAGCGACCGGCCCCCCAAGAGACCCAGTACTTC. Translation: CASSLQRPAPQETQYF.

The chain uses TRBV6-5 and TRBJ2-7; 7 bases fit TRBD1. Looked up from germline, CDR1 is MNHEY and CDR2 is SVGAGI. V shed 2 bases and J 2 bases; nucleotides not matched to a gene: 3. The CDR3 is 14 residues long. CDR3 residues: CASSYVQGAYEQYF. Written as DNA, the CDR3 is TGTGCCAGCAGTTACGTCCAGGGGGCCTACGAGCAGTACTTC.

The V gene is TRBV18, the J gene TRBJ2-7; no firm D call. CDR1 is KGHSH and CDR2 is LQKENI in the germline V gene. This CDR3 contains 13 residues. V lost 0 bases, J lost 2 bases, and 5 bases lay in between. Here the CDR3 reads CASSPPKAYEQYF. The CDR3, as DNA: TGTGCCAGCTCACCACCGAAGGCCTACGAGCAGTACTTC.

This clone was recorded only once. The chain is built from TRBV14 and TRBJ2-6; 7 bases fit TRBD1. V was pared by 6 bases and J by 4 bases, with 6 bases of the junction left unmatched. Germline values: CDR1 SGHDN, CDR2 FVKESK. The CDR3 has 15 amino acids. For the CDR3, the DNA is TGTGCCAGCAGGGATACAGGGGCCGGGGCCAACGTCCTGACTTTC. Translating it yields CASRDTGAGANVLTF.

The rearrangement uses TRBV4-3 and TRBJ2-3; the D call may be TRBD1 or TRBD2 (5 bases each). Looked up from germline, CDR1 is LGHNA and CDR2 is YSLEER. The length of the CDR3 is 16 residues. V shed 6 bases and J shed 1 base, with 17 bases lying between them. The CDR3 DNA reads as TGCGCCAGCAGTCCAAGAGGGGTTCTGGGCACAGATACGCAGTATTTT. Residues: CASSPRGVLGTDTQYF.

V gene TRBV10-3 combines with J gene TRBJ2-2, with no clear D. The V gene lost 10 bases and the J gene lost 0 bases, with 6 bases spanning the gap. The CDR3 spans 12 residues. CDR1 and CDR2 (germline): ENHRY, SYGVKD. The CDR3 sequence is CATAANTGELFF. CDR3 nucleotides: TGTGCCACCGCCGCGAACACCGGGGAGCTGTTTTTT.

The chain uses TRBV27 and TRBJ2-1, with D unresolved. Trimming removed 3 bases from V and 0 bases from J, with 9 bases in between. Germline V gene lookup returns CDR1 MNHEY and CDR2 SMNVEV (reference sequence). This CDR3 has 15 amino acids. The chain's CDR3 is CASSFSSSSYNEQFF. In DNA, the CDR3 is TGTGCCAGCAGTTTCAGCTCAAGCTCCTACAATGAGCAGTTCTTC.

This chain joins TRBV27 and TRBJ1-2; TRBD1 agrees at 10 bases. Germline CDR1 is MNHEY and CDR2 is SMNVEV (reference sequence). The CDR3 has 14 amino acids. Trimming removed 6 bases from V and 6 bases from J; junction bases left unmatched: 7. The CDR3 region is CASRTTGGGNGYTF. CDR3 DNA: TGTGCCAGCAGGACGACAGGGGGCGGGAATGGCTACACCTTC.

CDR3 bases: TGTGCCAGCAGCTTAGCCTGGGACAGCACCTACGAGCAGTACTTC. Amino acids: CASSLAWDSTYEQYF. The J gene is TRBJ2-7, the V gene TRBV7-9; 7 nucleotides match TRBD1. Germline CDR1 reads SEHNR; CDR2 reads FQNEAQ (reference sequence). V shed 0 bases and J 2 bases; nucleotides not matched to a gene: 4. CDR3 size: 15 residues.

The chain recombines TRBV30 with TRBJ1-2; D unresolved. The CDR3 has 11 residues. CDR1 is GTSNPN, CDR2 SVGIG, per germline (reference sequence). The germline V and J ends were trimmed by 0 bases and 1 base, with 0 bases remaining between them. CDR3 in amino acids: CAWSVNYGYTF. The CDR3 region has the DNA TGTGCCTGGAGTGTTAACTATGGCTACACCTTC. The full variable domain, with the rest looked up from reference TRBV30 and TRBJ1-2, is SQTIHQWPATLVQPVGSPLSLECTVEGTSNPNLYWYRQAAGRGLQLLFYSVGIGQISSEVPQNLSASRPQDRQFILSSKKLLLSDSGFYLCAWSVNYGYTFGSGTRLTVV.

The chain couples TRBV5-6 to TRBJ2-7; tentative D call: TRBD2 (6 bases). V shed 0 bases and J shed 3 bases, with 13 bases lying between them. In germline, CDR1 is SGHDT, CDR2 YYEEEE. The CDR3 is 15 amino acids. Here the CDR3 DNA reads TGTGCCAGCAGCTTGGCCGGGGGTACCCACTACGAGCAGTACTTC. Protein product: CASSLAGGTHYEQYF.

The genes are TRBV14 and TRBJ2-1; D gene uncertain. The CDR3 totals 17 residues. CDR1 and CDR2 from the germline V gene are SGHDN and FVKESK. Trimming took 4 bases from V and 0 from J, leaving 16 bases between them. The CDR3 coding sequence is TGTGCCAGCAGCCCCCAGCAGGTCTCGTTCTCCTACAATGAGCAGTTCTTC. The encoded protein is CASSPQQVSFSYNEQFF.

This chain connects TRBV9 to TRBJ2-1; 8 nucleotides align to TRBD2. This CDR3 is built from 13 residues. The J segment lost 4 bases and the V segment lost 7 bases, leaving 4 bases of the junction unmatched. From germline, CDR1 is SGDLS and CDR2 YYNGEE. For the CDR3, the DNA is TGTGCCAGCGGTAGCGGGAAATACAATGAGCAGTTCTTC. This sequence encodes CASGSGKYNEQFF.

This clone was recorded only once. The rearrangement joins TRBV28 to TRBJ2-2; 8 positions match TRBD2. There are 16 residues in the CDR3. V lost 7 bases to trimming and J lost 2 bases; unmatched junction nucleotides: 9. Germline CDR1 MDHEN, CDR2 SYDVKM. The CDR3 loop is CASTLVAGYNTGELFF. As DNA, the CDR3 is TGTGCCAGCACACTGGTAGCGGGATATAACACCGGGGAGCTGTTTTTT.

In this sample, this clone turned up a few times. The chain links TRBV5-6 to TRBJ1-6; D may be TRBD1 (5 bases). The CDR3 loop spans 14 amino acids. Trimming left V 2 bases short and J 11 bases short, with 14 bases between. Germline-derived CDR1 and CDR2 are SGHDT and YYEEEE. The CDR3 here is CASSFVGPSPPLHF. In DNA, the CDR3 is TGTGCCAGCAGCTTCGTGGGACCAAGTCCACCCCTCCACTTT. The full variable domain, completed using reference TRBV5-6 and TRBJ1-6, is DAGVTQSPTHLIKTRGQQVTLRCSPKSGHDTVSWYQQALGQGPQFIFQYYEEEERQRGNFPDRFSGHQFPNYSSELNVNALLLGDSALYLCASSFVGPSPPLHFGNGTRLTVT.